This TCR beta chain came from a study of shared clonotypes between healthy human individuals. Background on the study: CD4 naive cells filled three plates per donor, CD4 memory three, CD8 naive two and CD8 memory one.

Germline assignment: CDR1 MNHNS and CDR2 SASEGT. The CDR3 totals 11 residues. Trimming removed 3 bases at V and 11 bases at J, with 10 bases between. Assay: immunoSEQ multiplex PCR; the TCRdb copy retains only in-frame clones and omits some. The sample lists roughly 2.5 million clones, approximately 94% occurring once. The chain carries TRBV6-1 and TRBJ1-1; D is ambiguous. The sequence was obtained from a man aged 18 to 35 in good health. The specimen sequenced was naive CD4+ T cells sorted from blood. Subset specified: CD45RA+ positively selected. CDR3 coding DNA: TGTGCCAGCAGTGACTACACTGGCGCTTTCTTT. It codes for CASSDYTGAFF.